The present T cell receptor beta chain was sequenced within a study of read filtering for tumor transcriptome and immune sequencing. Study-level information: Revised staging placed roughly 8 patients in R-ISS I, 15 to 20 in II, over 5 in III. After DNase treatment, RNA was made into whole-transcriptome libraries. Study-wide findings and caveats: RNA-seq captured clonotypes less deeply and reliably than IR-seq.

Trimming cost V 4 bases and J 3 bases, with 10 bases left between them. CDR1 is SEHNR and CDR2 is FQNEAQ in the germline V gene (reference sequence). CDR3 size: 13 residues. Bone marrow was sampled from every patient at the time of active disease. From roughly 390 ng of RNA, a library with molecular barcoded alpha/delta and beta/gamma adaptors was made. Each CDR3 protein is one row after TCRdb ran MiXCR on the reads. Of tens of thousands of distinct CDR3 sequences listed, about 19% are singletons. Ten or more counts support this clonotype. The antigen remains unidentified. The sequence was collected from a donor aged 40 or older with multiple myeloma. Sequencing was performed on a population of CD138-negative cells sorted from bone marrow. J is TRBJ2-7 and V is TRBV7-9; weak D call: TRBD1 (6 bases). The CDR3 DNA reads as TGTGCCAGCAGCTCCACAGGGTTCTACGAGCAGTACTTC. It codes for CASSSTGFYEQYF.